The rows below give T cell receptor beta chains drawn from one sample of a study of tumor-infiltrating lymphocytes in primary liver carcinoma. TCRdb analysed the multiplex PCR reads with MiXCR anew, one entry per CDR3 protein. The data show tens of thousands of distinct CDR3 sequences, 76% seen once. Sequenced input: liver tumor tissue from sampling region 5. Receptors originate from a man aged 35 to 55 with primary liver carcinoma and hepatitis B virus infection. Each CDR3 is given with its conserved first and last residue. A D gene is named only where the DNA matches it firmly. A clone size is listed for some rows: how often the clone was seen (once, few, many), or a class if it is expanded.

v_gene,abundance,j_gene,d_gene,CDR3aa,CDR3nt
TRBV29-1,.,TRBJ2-1,.,CSFAIKGPGEQFF,TGCAGCTTTGCCATAAAAGGCCCGGGGGAGCAGTTCTTC
TRBV10-3,once,TRBJ2-2,TRBD1,CATIGTEGGNTVELFF,TGTGCTACCATAGGGACAGAAGGTGGGAACACCGTGGAGCTGTTTTTT
TRBV6-1,.,TRBJ2-1,TRBD2,CASIEATSGRGREQLF,TGTGCCAGCATTGAAGCGACTAGCGGGAGGGGGCGGGAGCAGTTGTTC
TRBV6-1,.,TRBJ2-4,TRBD2,CASSVRLAGAGAKDFQYF,TGTGCCAGCAGTGTGAGACTAGCGGGAGCGGGGGCCAAAGACTTTCAGTACTTC
TRBV6-5,.,TRBJ2-7,TRBD1,CVGRPGQAVSFYEQYF,TGTGTCGGCAGGCCCGGACAGGCAGTATCCTTTTACGAGCAGTACTTC
TRBV4-2,.,TRBJ2-3,TRBD2,CASSHVALLAGATDTQYF,TGTGCTAGCAGCCACGTGGCGCTCCTAGCGGGAGCGACAGATACGCAGTATTTT
TRBV11-2,.,TRBJ2-1,TRBD1,CASSLGQGQFF,TGTGCCAGCAGCTTAGGACAGGGGCAGTTCTTC
TRBV6-6,.,TRBJ1-3,.,CVSSYSIGSGNTIYF,TGTGTCAGTAGTTACTCGATAGGGTCTGGAAACACCATATATTTT
TRBV5-8,.,TRBJ2-1,.,CASSLGGRGTNEQFF,TGTGCCAGCAGCCTGGGGGGACGGGGGACAAATGAGCAATTCTTC
TRBV6-5,.,TRBJ2-6,TRBD1,CAGSYTGGPGANVLTF,TGTGCCGGCAGTTACACAGGGGGCCCTGGGGCCAACGTCTTGACTTTC
TRBV12-3/TRBV12-4,.,TRBJ2-7,.,CASSSSYELYF,TGTGCCAGTAGTTCTTCTTACGAGCTGTACTTC
TRBV6-1,.,TRBJ2-7,TRBD2,CASSVTSGRTYEQYF,TGTGCCAGCAGTGTTACTAGCGGGCGGACCTACGAGCAGTACTTC
TRBV4-1,.,TRBJ2-7,TRBD2,CANSPPYGAGGLGEQYF,TGCGCCAACAGCCCCCCCTATGGCGCGGGAGGGCTCGGTGAGCAGTATTTC
TRBV28,.,TRBJ2-7,TRBD2,CASRLAGASRYEQYF,TGTGCCAGCAGACTAGCGGGAGCCAGTCGGTACGAGCAGTATTTC
TRBV4-1,once,TRBJ1-5,.,CARSQQMTLYSNRPQHF,TGCGCCAGGAGCCAACAAATGACACTTTATAGCAATCGGCCCCAGCATTTT
TRBV4-1,once,TRBJ2-1,.,CTGSPLGNNNNEQFF,TGCACCGGCAGCCCGCTTGGTAACAACAACAATGAGCAGTTCTTC
TRBV4-1,once,TRBJ2-1,TRBD2,CASSQGLAGSSYNEQFF,TGCGCCAGCAGCCAAGGACTAGCTGGAAGCTCCTACAATGAGCAGTTCTTC
TRBV10-1,.,TRBJ2-7,TRBD2,CASSDRRGDLQYF,TGCGCCAGCAGTGACAGGCGGGGGGATCTACAGTACTTC
TRBV12-3/TRBV12-4,once,TRBJ1-2,.,CASSFRSSHGYIF,TGTGCCAGCAGTTTCCGGAGCTCACATGGCTACATCTTC
TRBV7-9,.,TRBJ1-5,.,CDRSAHFEPLHF,TGTGACAGGAGCGCACATTTTGAGCCCCTGCATTTT
TRBV4-1,.,TRBJ1-6,.,CTSSQAIGQTSYNSPLYF,TGCACCAGCAGCCAAGCAATAGGACAGACCTCCTATAATTCACCCCTCTACTTT
TRBV6-1,.,TRBJ2-6,.,CASSEEQALGGANVLTF,TGTGCCAGCAGTGAAGAACAGGCCTTGGGCGGGGCCAACGTCCTGACTTTC
TRBV4-1,.,TRBJ1-2,.,CASSQGERSYGYTF,TGCGCCAGCAGCCAGGGGGAGAGGAGCTATGGCTACACCTTC
TRBV5-4,.,TRBJ2-6,.,CASSPAPGSGVSGANVLTF,TGTGCCAGCAGTCCTGCCCCGGGTAGCGGAGTCTCTGGGGCCAACGTCCTGACTTTC
TRBV6-5,few,TRBJ1-5,TRBD1,CASRSRDRLNQPQQF,TGTGCCAGCAGGTCCCGGGACAGGTTAAATCAGCCCCAGCAGTTT
TRBV11-2,once,TRBJ2-1,TRBD1,CASSLGLGDRDYNVQFF,TGTGCCAGCAGTTTAGGTTTGGGGGACAGGGACTATAATGTGCAGTTCTTC
TRBV11-2,.,TRBJ2-7,.,CASNSESGISGEQYF,TGTGCCAGCAACTCAGAGTCCGGGATCTCTGGTGAGCAGTACTTC
TRBV11-2,.,TRBJ2-3,.,CARSRQPINPTGTQYF,TGTGCCAGGAGCCGACAACCCATCAATCCCACAGGTACGCAGTATTTT
TRBV6-5,.,TRBJ2-7,.,CASSNFFGQVFRYEQYF,TGTGCCAGTAGTAACTTTTTCGGACAAGTTTTCCGGTACGAGCAGTACTTC
TRBV6-2/TRBV6-3,.,TRBJ2-7,.,CVSSPQTHPSYEQYF,TGTGTCAGCAGTCCCCAGACGCACCCCTCCTACGAGCAGTACTTC
TRBV11-2,.,TRBJ2-7,TRBD2,CASSLELQAGMNEQYF,TGTGCGAGCAGCTTAGAGCTCCAAGCGGGAATGAATGAGCAGTACTTC
TRBV4-2,.,TRBJ1-1,.,CAGSQGRDMNTEAFF,TGTGCCGGCAGCCAAGGCAGGGACATGAACACTGAAGCTTTCTTT